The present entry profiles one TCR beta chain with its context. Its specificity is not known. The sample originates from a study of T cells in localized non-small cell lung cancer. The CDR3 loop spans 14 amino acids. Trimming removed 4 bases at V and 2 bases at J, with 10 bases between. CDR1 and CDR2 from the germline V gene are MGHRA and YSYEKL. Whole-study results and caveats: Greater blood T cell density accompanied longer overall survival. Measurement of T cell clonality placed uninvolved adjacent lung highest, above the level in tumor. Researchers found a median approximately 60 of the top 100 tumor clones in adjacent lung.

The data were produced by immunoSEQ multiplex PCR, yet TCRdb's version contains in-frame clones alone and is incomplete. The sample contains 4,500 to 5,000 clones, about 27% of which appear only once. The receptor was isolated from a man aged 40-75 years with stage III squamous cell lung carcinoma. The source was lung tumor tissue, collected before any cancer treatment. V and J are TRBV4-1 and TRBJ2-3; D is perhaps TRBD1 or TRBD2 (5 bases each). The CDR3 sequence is CASSPGTTTDTQYF. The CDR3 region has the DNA TGCGCCAGCAGCCCGGGGACCACCACAGATACGCAGTATTTT.